This record covers a single T cell receptor (beta chain). Its antigen remains unknown. The data were taken from a study of response to subunit inactivated influenza vaccine. Study-level results: Authors proposed each seasonal influenza vaccination draws in few new T cells.

Each CDR3 protein is one row after TCRdb ran MiXCR on the RT-PCR reads. The sample consists of about 500,000 distinct CDR3 sequences, approximately 16% of them appearing once. Germline loops: CDR1 KGHDR, CDR2 SFDVKD. V was trimmed by 6 bases and J by 3 bases, leaving 14 bases between them. The CDR3 extends over 15 amino acids. This chain links TRBV24-1 with TRBJ2-1, with a tentative D call TRBD2 (5 bases). The TCR sequence derives from a man between 50 and 69 years old who received an inactivated influenza vaccine. The starting material was CD4+ T cells sorted from PBMCs, obtained less than 30 months after vaccination. The CDR3 DNA follows: TGTGCCACCAGTTCGACCGGGGTCCTCTACAATGAGCAGTTCTTC. This gives the protein CATSSTGVLYNEQFF.